This T cell receptor (beta chain) emerged from a study of T-cell memory formation after mild COVID-19. Looking at the study overall: Clusters were largely donor specific.

Points from the study as a whole: Cross-reactive memory seemingly joined, as some responding clones were found in pre-infection memory.

Trimming took 7 bases from V and 6 from J, leaving 9 bases between them. The CDR3 runs to 10 residues. Per the germline V gene, CDR1 is SQVTM and CDR2 is ANQGSEA. This clonotype turned up a few times. Its antigen is as yet unknown. TCRdb ran MiXCR on the 5' RACE reads and lists one entry per CDR3 protein. Of 55,000 to 70,000 distinct CDR3 sequences listed, about a quarter are singletons. The chain couples TRBV29-1 to TRBJ1-1; no reliable D call. This sequence originates from a man in his late teens or twenties who had mild COVID-19 (a few samples of this study predate the infection). Cell type and time point are not known. What was sequenced was PBMCs or a T cell subset sorted from them (not recorded which). The CDR3 loop reads CSAPAPEAFF. DNA for the CDR3: TGCAGCGCGCCGGCCCCTGAAGCTTTCTTT.